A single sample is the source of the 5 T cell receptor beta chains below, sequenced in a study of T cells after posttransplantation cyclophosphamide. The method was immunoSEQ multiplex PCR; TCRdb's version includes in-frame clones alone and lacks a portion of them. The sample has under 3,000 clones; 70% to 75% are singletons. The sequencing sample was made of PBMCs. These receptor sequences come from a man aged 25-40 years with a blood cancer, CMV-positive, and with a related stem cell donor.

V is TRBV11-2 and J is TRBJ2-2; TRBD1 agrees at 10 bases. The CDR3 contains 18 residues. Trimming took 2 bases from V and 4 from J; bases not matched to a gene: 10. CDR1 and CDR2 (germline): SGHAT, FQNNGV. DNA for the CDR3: TGTGCCAGCAGCTTATTAGGTCCGGGACAGGGGATCACCGGGGAGCTGTTTTTT. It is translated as CASSLLGPGQGITGELFF.

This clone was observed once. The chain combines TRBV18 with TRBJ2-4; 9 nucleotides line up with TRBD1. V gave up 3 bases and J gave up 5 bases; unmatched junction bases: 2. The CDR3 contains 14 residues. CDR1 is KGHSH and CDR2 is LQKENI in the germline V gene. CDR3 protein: CASSPRTGENIQYF. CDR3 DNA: TGTGCCAGCTCACCGCGGACAGGGGAAAACATTCAGTACTTC.

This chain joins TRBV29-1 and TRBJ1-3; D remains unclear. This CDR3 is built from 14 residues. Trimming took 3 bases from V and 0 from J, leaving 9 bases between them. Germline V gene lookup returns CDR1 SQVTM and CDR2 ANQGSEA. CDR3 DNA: TGCAGCGTTGATCACAGATCCTCTGGAAACACCATATATTTT. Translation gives CSVDHRSSGNTIYF.

CDR3: CASSSLAGGPNEQFF. The CDR3, as DNA: TGCGCCAGCAGCTCGCTAGCGGGGGGTCCCAATGAGCAGTTCTTC. The chain employs TRBV5-1 and TRBJ2-1, with TRBD2 matching 11 bases. J was trimmed by 6 bases and V by 3 bases; bases with no gene match: 5. Germline loops: CDR1 SGHRS, CDR2 YFSETQ. This CDR3 has 15 residues.

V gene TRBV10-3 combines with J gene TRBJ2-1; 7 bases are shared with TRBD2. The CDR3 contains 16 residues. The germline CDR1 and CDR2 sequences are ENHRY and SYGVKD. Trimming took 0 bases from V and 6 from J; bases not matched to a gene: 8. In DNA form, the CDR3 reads TGTGCCATCAGTGAGTCGACTAGCCCCCTTGCCAATGAGCAGTTCTTC. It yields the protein CAISESTSPLANEQFF.